This TCR beta chain was retrieved from a study of blood T cell repertoires in COVID-19. Study-level background: Acute and convalescent COVID-19 samples came from the United States, Italy and Spain. Sources were T cells, B-cell-depleted T cells, or PBMCs; the material itself was cDNA or gDNA.

Sequenced by immunoSEQ multiplex PCR; TCRdb stores in-frame clones only, minus some. This table holds roughly 70,000 clones, approximately 88% found once. This CDR3 contains 14 residues. Germline CDR1 reads LNHDA; CDR2 reads SQIVND (reference sequence). V was cut by 6 bases and J by 6 bases, with 15 bases left in between. The sample taken for sequencing was peripheral blood. The source of this sequence is a woman aged 65 to 85 with acute or convalescent COVID-19. This chain joins TRBV19 and TRBJ2-4; a weak D match, TRBD1 (5 bases). The CDR3 loop reads CASRIAGKGNIQYF. The CDR3 nucleotides are TGTGCCAGTAGGATCGCAGGGAAGGGAAACATTCAGTACTTC.